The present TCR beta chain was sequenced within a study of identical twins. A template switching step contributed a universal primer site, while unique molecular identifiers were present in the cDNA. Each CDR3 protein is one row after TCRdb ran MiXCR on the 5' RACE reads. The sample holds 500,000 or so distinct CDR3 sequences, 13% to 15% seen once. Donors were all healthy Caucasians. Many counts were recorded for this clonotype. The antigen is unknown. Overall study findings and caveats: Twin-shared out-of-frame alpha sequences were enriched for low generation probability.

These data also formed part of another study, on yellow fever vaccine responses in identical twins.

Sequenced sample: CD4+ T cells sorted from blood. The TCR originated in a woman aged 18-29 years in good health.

The CDR3 coding sequence is TGCGCCAGCAGCCAGGACCGACTAGCGGGAGAATCCGGGGAGCTGTTTTTT. Its translation is CASSQDRLAGESGELFF. V is TRBV4-1 and J is TRBJ2-2; 12 positions match TRBD2. V was clipped by 3 bases and J by 6 bases; unmatched bases: 8. CDR3 size: 17 residues. Germline values: CDR1 MGHRA, CDR2 YSYEKL.